This T cell receptor beta chain was identified in a study of T cell changes during pregnancy in multiple sclerosis (dated by TCRdb to the late 2010s). Regarding the complete study: In women with multiple sclerosis, the researchers looked at how the T cell repertoire shifted as pregnancy progressed.

Receptor amplification or capture employed the immunoSEQ multiplex PCR assay. This immuneACCESS table, as held by TCRdb, lists in-frame sequences with V and J called but not all clones. Of the missing ones, under half trace to an unresolved V gene in checked studies; the others have no known cause. In this sample the table shows tens of thousands of clones, roughly 84% of which occur a single time. Approximately 0.64% of the sample lies in the top ten. About this clone itself: The target of this receptor is not known. Per-base quality was not reported, and no clone a single base away is much larger than it.

The material sequenced was CD4+ T cells from peripheral blood mononuclear cells, taken before pregnancy. The sequence was obtained from a female donor with multiple sclerosis, enrolled in a pregnancy study.

The nucleotide sequence reads as follows: TGTGCCAGCAGAATGACAGGGGGCGCGGAGACCCAGTACTTC. It translates to CASRMTGGAETQYF. The chain links TRBV6-6 with TRBJ2-5; TRBD1 matches 10 bases in the middle. Per the germline V gene (reference sequence), MNHNY is the CDR1 and SVGAGI is the CDR2. The V end gives up 6 bases and the J end 5 bases, leaving 6 bases in the junction not matched to a gene. The CDR3 covers 14 residues, taking in both the cysteine and the phenylalanine. The retained sequence is limited to the CDR3, 42 bases, with the frame set at the first base.